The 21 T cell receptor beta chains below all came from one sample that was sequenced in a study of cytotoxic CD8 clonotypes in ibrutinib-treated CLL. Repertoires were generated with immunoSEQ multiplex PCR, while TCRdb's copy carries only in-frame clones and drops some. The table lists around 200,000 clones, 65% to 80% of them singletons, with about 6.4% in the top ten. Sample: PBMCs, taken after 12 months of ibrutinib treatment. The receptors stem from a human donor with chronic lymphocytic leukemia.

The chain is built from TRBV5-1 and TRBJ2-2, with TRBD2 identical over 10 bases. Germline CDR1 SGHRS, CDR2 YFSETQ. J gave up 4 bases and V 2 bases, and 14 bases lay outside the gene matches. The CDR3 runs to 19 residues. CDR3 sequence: CASSLSHKGLAVGTGELFF. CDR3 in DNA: TGCGCCAGCAGCTTAAGCCACAAAGGACTAGCGGTAGGCACCGGGGAGCTGTTTTTT. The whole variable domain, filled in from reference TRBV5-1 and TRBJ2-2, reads KAGVTQTPRYLIKTRGQQVTLSCSPISGHRSVSWYQQTPGQGLQFLFEYFSETQRNKGNFPGRFSGRQFSNSRSEMNVSTLELGDSALYLCASSLSHKGLAVGTGELFFGEGSRLTVL.

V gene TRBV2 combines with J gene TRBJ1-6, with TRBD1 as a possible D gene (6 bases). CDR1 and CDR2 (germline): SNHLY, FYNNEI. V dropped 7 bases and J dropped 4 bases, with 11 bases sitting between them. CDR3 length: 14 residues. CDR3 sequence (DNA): TGTGCCAGCAAGGGGGAGGGGTATAATTCACCCCTCCACTTT. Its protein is CASKGEGYNSPLHF.

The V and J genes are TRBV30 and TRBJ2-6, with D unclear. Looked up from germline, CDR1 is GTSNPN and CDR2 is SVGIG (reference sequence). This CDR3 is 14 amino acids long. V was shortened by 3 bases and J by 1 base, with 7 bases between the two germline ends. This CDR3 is CAWRVPSGANVLTF. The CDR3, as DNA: TGTGCCTGGAGAGTGCCATCTGGGGCCAACGTCCTGACTTTC.

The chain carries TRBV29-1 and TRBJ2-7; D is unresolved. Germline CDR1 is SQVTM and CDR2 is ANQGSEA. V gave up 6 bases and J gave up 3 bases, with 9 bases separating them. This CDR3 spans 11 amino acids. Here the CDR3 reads CSVRTGYEQYF. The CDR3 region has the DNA TGCAGCGTGCGGACCGGCTACGAGCAGTACTTC.

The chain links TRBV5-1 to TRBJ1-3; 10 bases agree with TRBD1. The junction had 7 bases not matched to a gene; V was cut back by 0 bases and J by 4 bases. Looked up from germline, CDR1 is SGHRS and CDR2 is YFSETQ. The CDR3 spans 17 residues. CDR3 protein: CASSLDDRGRRGNTIYF. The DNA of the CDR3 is TGCGCCAGCAGCTTGGACGACAGGGGGCGAAGAGGAAACACCATATATTTT. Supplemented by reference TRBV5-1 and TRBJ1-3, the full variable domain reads KAGVTQTPRYLIKTRGQQVTLSCSPISGHRSVSWYQQTPGQGLQFLFEYFSETQRNKGNFPGRFSGRQFSNSRSEMNVSTLELGDSALYLCASSLDDRGRRGNTIYFGEGSWLTVV.

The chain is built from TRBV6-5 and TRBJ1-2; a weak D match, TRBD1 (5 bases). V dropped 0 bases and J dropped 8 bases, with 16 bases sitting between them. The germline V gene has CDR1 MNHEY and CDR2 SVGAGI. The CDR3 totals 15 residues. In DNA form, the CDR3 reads TGTGCCAGCAGTTACTCGATTGGGGACCCGAGGGGCTACACCTTC. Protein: CASSYSIGDPRGYTF.

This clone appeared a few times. The CDR3 reads CASSRGQGLGYGYTF. Here the CDR3 DNA reads TGTGCCAGCTCAAGGGGACAGGGATTGGGCTATGGCTACACCTTC. V is TRBV18 and J is TRBJ1-2; 9 nucleotides agree with TRBD1. The length of the CDR3 is 15 residues. Germline CDR1 and CDR2: KGHSH and LQKENI. V lost 5 bases to trimming and J lost 4 bases; unmatched junction nucleotides: 8.

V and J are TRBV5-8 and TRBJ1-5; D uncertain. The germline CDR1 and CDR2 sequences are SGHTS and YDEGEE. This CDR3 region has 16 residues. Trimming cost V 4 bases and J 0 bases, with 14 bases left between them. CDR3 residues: CASSPPTVYSNQPQHF. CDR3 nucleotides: TGTGCCAGCAGCCCCCCGACGGTTTATAGCAATCAGCCCCAGCATTTT.

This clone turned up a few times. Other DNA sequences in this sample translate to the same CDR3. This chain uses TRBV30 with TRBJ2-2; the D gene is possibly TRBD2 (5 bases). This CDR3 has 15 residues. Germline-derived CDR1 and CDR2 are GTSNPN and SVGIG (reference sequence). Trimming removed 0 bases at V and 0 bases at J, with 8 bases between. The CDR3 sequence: CAWSVRGANTGELFF. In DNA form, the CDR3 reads TGTGCCTGGAGTGTACGGGGTGCGAACACCGGGGAGCTGTTTTTT.

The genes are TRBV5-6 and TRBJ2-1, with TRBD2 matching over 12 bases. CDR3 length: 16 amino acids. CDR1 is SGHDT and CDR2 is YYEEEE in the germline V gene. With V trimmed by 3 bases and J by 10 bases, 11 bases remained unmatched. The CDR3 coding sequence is TGTGCCAGCAGCTGGCGGACTAGCGGGATGGGGAGGGAGCAGTTCTTC. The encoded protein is CASSWRTSGMGREQFF.

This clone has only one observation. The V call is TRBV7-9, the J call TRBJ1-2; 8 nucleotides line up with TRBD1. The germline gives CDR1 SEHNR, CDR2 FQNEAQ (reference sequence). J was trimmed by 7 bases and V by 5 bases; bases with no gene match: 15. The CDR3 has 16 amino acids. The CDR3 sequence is CASSPPRGQGARGYTF. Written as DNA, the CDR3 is TGTGCCAGCAGCCCCCCGCGCGGGCAGGGGGCGCGTGGCTACACCTTC. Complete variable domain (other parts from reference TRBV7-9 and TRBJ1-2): DTGVSQNPRHKITKRGQNVTFRCDPISEHNRLYWYRQTLGQGPEFLTYFQNEAQLEKSRLLSDRFSAERPKGSFSTLEIQRTEQGDSAMYLCASSPPRGQGARGYTFGSGTRLTVV.

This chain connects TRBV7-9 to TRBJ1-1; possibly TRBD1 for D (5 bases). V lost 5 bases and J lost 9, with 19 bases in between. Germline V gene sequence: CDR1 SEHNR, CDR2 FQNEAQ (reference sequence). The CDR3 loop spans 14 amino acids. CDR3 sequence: CASSAAGTAPQAFF. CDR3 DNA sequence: TGTGCCAGCAGCGCAGCCGGGACGGCGCCCCAAGCTTTCTTT.

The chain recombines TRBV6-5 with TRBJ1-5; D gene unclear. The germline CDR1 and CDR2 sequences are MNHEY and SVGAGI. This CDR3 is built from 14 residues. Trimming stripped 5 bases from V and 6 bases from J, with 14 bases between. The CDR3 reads CASSLLGRPQPQHF. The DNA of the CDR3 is TGTGCCAGCAGTCTCCTGGGCCGCCCTCAGCCCCAGCATTTT.

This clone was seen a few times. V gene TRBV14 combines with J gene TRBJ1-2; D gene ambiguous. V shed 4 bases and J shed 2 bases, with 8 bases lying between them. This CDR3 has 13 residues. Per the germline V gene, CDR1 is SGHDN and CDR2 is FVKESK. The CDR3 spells CASSRQENYGYTF. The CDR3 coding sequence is TGTGCCAGCAGCCGTCAGGAGAACTATGGCTACACCTTC. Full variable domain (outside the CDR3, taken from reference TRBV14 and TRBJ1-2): EAGVTQFPSHSVIEKGQTVTLRCDPISGHDNLYWYRRVMGKEIKFLLHFVKESKQDESGMPNNRFLAERTGGTYSTLKVQPAELEDSGVYFCASSRQENYGYTFGSGTRLTVV.

The CDR3 reads CASSHIQKDNEQFF. DNA for the CDR3: TGTGCCAGCAGCCACATACAGAAGGACAATGAGCAGTTCTTC. The chain combines TRBV7-2 with TRBJ2-1, with D unclear. The CDR3 runs to 14 residues. The V gene lost 5 bases and the J gene lost 5 bases, with 13 bases spanning the gap. From germline, CDR1 is SGHTA and CDR2 FQGNSA.

The CDR3 is CASSLASRTSGIHEQFF. CDR3 nucleotide sequence: TGTGCCAGCAGCTTAGCGTCCCGGACTAGCGGGATCCATGAGCAGTTCTTC. The chain uses TRBV7-6 and TRBJ2-1, with 12 positions matching TRBD2. The CDR3 loop spans 17 amino acids. Germline CDR1 reads SGHVS; CDR2 reads FNYEAQ. V trimming: 0 bases; J trimming: 8 bases; junction bases outside the gene matches: 8.

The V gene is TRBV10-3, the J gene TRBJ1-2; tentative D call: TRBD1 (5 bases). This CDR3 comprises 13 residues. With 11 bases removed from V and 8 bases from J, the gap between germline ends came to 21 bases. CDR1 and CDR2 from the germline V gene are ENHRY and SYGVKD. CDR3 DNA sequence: TGTGCCTGCTGGGGGTCCTCTCTAGGGGGCTACACCTTC. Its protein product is CACWGSSLGGYTF.

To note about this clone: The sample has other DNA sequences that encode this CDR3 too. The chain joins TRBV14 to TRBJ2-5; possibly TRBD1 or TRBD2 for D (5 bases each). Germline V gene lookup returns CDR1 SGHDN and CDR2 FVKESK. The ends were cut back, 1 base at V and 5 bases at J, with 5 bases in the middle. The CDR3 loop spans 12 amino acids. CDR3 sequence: CASSQGGETQYF. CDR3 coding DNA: TGTGCCAGCAGCCAAGGGGGGGAGACCCAGTACTTC. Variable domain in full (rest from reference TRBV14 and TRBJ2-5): EAGVTQFPSHSVIEKGQTVTLRCDPISGHDNLYWYRRVMGKEIKFLLHFVKESKQDESGMPNNRFLAERTGGTYSTLKVQPAELEDSGVYFCASSQGGETQYFGPGTRLLVL.

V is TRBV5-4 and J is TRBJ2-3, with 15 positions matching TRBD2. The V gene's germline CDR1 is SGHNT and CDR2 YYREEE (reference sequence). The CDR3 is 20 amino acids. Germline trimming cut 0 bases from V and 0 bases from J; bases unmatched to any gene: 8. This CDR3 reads CASSLALGTSGGKSTDTQYF. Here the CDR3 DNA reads TGTGCCAGCAGCTTGGCTCTAGGGACTAGCGGGGGGAAGAGCACAGATACGCAGTATTTT.

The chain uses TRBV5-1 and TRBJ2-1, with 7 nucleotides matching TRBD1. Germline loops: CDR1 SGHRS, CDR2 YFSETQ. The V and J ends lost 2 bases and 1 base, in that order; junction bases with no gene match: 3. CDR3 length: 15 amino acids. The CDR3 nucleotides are TGCGCCAGCAGCTTACAGGGGTGGTCCTACAATGAGCAGTTCTTC. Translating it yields CASSLQGWSYNEQFF.

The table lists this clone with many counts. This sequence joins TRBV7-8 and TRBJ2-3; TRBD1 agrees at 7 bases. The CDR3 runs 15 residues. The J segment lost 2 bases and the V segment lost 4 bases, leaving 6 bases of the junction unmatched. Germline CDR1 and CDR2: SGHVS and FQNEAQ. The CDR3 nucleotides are TGTGCCAGCAGCTCTAGACAGGGATACACAGATACGCAGTATTTT. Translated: CASSSRQGYTDTQYF.